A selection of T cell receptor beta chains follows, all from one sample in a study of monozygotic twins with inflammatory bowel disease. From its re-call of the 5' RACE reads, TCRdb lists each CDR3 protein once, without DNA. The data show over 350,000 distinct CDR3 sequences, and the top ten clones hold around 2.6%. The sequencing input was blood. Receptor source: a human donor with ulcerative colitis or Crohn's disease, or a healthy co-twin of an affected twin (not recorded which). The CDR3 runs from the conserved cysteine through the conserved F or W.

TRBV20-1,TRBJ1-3,CSARDRVERGSYF
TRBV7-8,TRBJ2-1,CASSPRGIESYNEQFF
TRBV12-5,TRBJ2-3,CASGLVTGERGTDTQYF
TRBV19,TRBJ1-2,CAAWTGESNYGYTF
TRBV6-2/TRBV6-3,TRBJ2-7,CASSSPRTSGGRTYEQYF
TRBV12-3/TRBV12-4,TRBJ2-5,CASSPEARSGGKTQYF
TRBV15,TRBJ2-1,CATSRRQSPSNEQFF
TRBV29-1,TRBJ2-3,CSFKRLAADTQYF
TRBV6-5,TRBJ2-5,CASSYEGLAGGETQYF
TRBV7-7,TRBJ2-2,CASSSQGATVTGELFF
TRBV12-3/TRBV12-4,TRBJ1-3,CASSVLTSSGNTIYF
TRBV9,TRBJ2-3,CASSVRDTGTQYF
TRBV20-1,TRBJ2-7,CSASHQVPPYEQYF
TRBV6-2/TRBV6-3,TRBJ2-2,CASSRRQGGWTGELFF
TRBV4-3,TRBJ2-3,CASSQDPGTRLPDTQYF
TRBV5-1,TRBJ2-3,CASGTSGGVSTDTQYF
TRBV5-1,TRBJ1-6,CASSLDGQGAGSPLHF